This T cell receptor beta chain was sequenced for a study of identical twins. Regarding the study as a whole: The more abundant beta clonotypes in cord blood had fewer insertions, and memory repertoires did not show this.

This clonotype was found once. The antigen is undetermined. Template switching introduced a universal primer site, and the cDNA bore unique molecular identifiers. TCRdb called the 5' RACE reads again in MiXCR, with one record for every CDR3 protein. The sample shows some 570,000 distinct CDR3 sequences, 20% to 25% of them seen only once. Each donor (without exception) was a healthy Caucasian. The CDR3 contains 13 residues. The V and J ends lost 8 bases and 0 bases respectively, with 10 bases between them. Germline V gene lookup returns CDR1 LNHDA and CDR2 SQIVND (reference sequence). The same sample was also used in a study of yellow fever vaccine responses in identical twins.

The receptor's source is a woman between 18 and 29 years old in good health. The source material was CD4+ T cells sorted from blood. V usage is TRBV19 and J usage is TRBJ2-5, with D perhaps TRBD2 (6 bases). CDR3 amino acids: CASGGINQETQYF. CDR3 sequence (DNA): TGTGCCAGTGGCGGGATAAACCAAGAGACCCAGTACTTC.